This T cell receptor beta chain was captured by sequencing in a study of T cell responses to AZD1222 COVID-19 vaccine. General study results and limits: With two AZD1222 doses given, Spike-specific TCR breadth and depth both rose. Baseline testing showed seropositivity in only a handful of AZD1222 recipients. Reportedly, close to half of spike-specific TCRs are directed against unmutated variant regions.

Only in-frame clones appear in the TCRdb table, and some are missing; sequencing was by immunoSEQ multiplex PCR. Counted here are 120,000 or so clones, about 90% occurring once; the ten biggest clones make up 5.4%. In germline, CDR1 is LNHDA, CDR2 SQIVND (reference sequence). CDR3 length: 18 amino acids. The ends lost 3 bases at V and 5 bases at J; junction bases unmatched: 11. Notes on this clone: Its antigen is not identified.

The sequence was obtained from an adult in good health. The sample in question was peripheral blood, obtained on day 0 of AZD1222 vaccination. The chain recombines TRBV19 with TRBJ2-2; 11 nucleotides align to TRBD2. CDR3 sequence reads: CASSIDSSGRARTGELFF. The CDR3 nucleotides are TGTGCCAGTAGTATTGATAGTAGCGGGAGGGCCAGAACCGGGGAGCTGTTTTTT.